What follows are 20 T cell receptor beta chains derived from one specimen sequenced in a study of OX40 agonist ivuxolimab in advanced cancers. Sequenced by immunoSEQ multiplex PCR; TCRdb stores in-frame clones only, minus some. In the table there are around 72,000 clones, 85% of which are singletons. The sample in question was CD4+ or CD8+ T cells sorted from blood, obtained in a trial of the OX40 agonist ivuxolimab. The receptors come from an adult with an advanced solid tumor such as melanoma, head and neck, liver or kidney cancer.

The genes are TRBV11-3 and TRBJ2-2, with D possibly called TRBD1 or TRBD2 (6 bases each). CDR3 length equals 15 residues. The germline V and J ends were trimmed by 5 bases and 3 bases, with 13 bases remaining between them. Germline values: CDR1 SGHNT, CDR2 YENEEA. As DNA, the CDR3 is TGTGCCAGCAGCCCCTGGGGGGCCCACACCGGGGAGCTGTTTTTT. Translated, it gives CASSPWGAHTGELFF.

V usage is TRBV6-1 and J usage is TRBJ1-4; 7 bases align to TRBD1. The CDR3 contains 15 residues. Germline lookup yields CDR1 MNHNS and CDR2 SASEGT. V trimming: 3 bases; J trimming: 7 bases; junction bases outside the gene matches: 8. In nucleotides, the CDR3 is TGTGCCAGCAGTGAGGAAACAGGGGCGGGTGAAAAACTGTTTTTT. This translates into CASSEETGAGEKLFF.

This rearrangement joins TRBV7-2 to TRBJ2-7; 7 nucleotides line up with TRBD1. Germline CDR1 and CDR2: SGHTA and FQGNSA. V shed 1 base, J shed 3 bases, and the junction held 3 bases outside the gene matches. There are 14 residues in the CDR3. The CDR3 region is CASSLGDRDYEQYF. The DNA of the CDR3 is TGTGCCAGCAGCTTAGGAGACAGGGACTACGAGCAGTACTTC.

This clone was counted at least ten times. V is TRBV5-1 and J is TRBJ2-7; possible D gene TRBD1, 6 bases. The CDR3 contains 15 residues. Per the germline V gene, CDR1 is SGHRS and CDR2 is YFSETQ. V lost 4 bases to trimming and J lost 0 bases, with 14 bases between them. The CDR3 is CASSPAQGLSYEQYF. The CDR3 bases are TGCGCCAGCAGCCCAGCCCAGGGGCTCTCCTACGAGCAGTACTTC.

V and J are TRBV7-9 and TRBJ1-5; unclear D gene. V was pared by 4 bases and J by 5 bases, with 9 bases between. CDR3 size: 13 residues. Germline CDR1 reads SEHNR; CDR2 reads FQNEAQ (reference sequence). In DNA, the CDR3 is TGTGCCAGCAGCTCGGGAAGGTATCAGCCCCAGCATTTT. Translated: CASSSGRYQPQHF.

V usage is TRBV11-1 and J usage is TRBJ2-5; 8 bases are shared with TRBD2. Germline V gives CDR1 SGHAT, CDR2 FQDESV (reference sequence). The ends lost 5 bases at V and 4 bases at J; junction bases unmatched: 3. This CDR3 comprises 13 residues. Here the CDR3 reads CASSRLALETQYF. The DNA of the CDR3 is TGTGCCAGCAGCCGACTAGCGCTAGAGACCCAGTACTTC.

There are a few counts of this clone. The V and J genes are TRBV6-4 and TRBJ2-6; the D is unclear. Trimming stripped 3 bases from V and 0 bases from J, with 12 bases between. The CDR3 is 17 amino acids. In germline, CDR1 is MRHNA, CDR2 SNTAGT. In DNA, the CDR3 is TGTGCCAGCAGTGAACTCAGCTTAAGCTCTGGGGCCAACGTCCTGACTTTC. This translates into CASSELSLSSGANVLTF.

The chain has TRBV11-2 and TRBJ1-1; D gene ambiguous. This CDR3 region has 12 residues. Trimming pared 5 bases from V and 3 bases from J, leaving 7 bases between. Germline V gives CDR1 SGHAT, CDR2 FQNNGV. CDR3 coding DNA: TGTGCCAGCAGCAATCTGGACACTGAAGCTTTCTTT. Protein product: CASSNLDTEAFF.

V and J are TRBV4-1 and TRBJ2-1; 13 positions match TRBD2. V lost 0 bases to trimming and J lost 5 bases; unmatched junction nucleotides: 7. CDR3 length: 18 residues. Germline V gene sequence: CDR1 MGHRA, CDR2 YSYEKL. In DNA, the CDR3 is TGCGCCAGCAGCCAAGACCGAGGACTAGCGGGAGAAGACAATGAGCAGTTCTTC. Translating it yields CASSQDRGLAGEDNEQFF.

In its sample, this clone was seen a few times. The rearrangement uses TRBV19 and TRBJ1-2; perhaps TRBD1 as D (5 bases). The CDR3 covers 12 residues. The V and J ends lost 7 bases and 6 bases respectively, with 12 bases between them. Germline loops: CDR1 LNHDA, CDR2 SQIVND (reference sequence). The CDR3 sequence: CASNRDLDGYTF. The DNA of the CDR3 is TGTGCCAGTAATCGGGACCTGGATGGCTACACCTTC.

The V gene is TRBV11-2, the J gene TRBJ2-1; the match to TRBD1 covers 9 bases. The J segment lost 4 bases and the V segment lost 0 bases, leaving 1 base of the junction unmatched. The length of the CDR3 is 15 residues. Germline V gene lookup returns CDR1 SGHAT and CDR2 FQNNGV. This CDR3 is CASSLEGQGYNEQFF. For the CDR3, the DNA is TGTGCCAGCAGCTTAGAGGGACAGGGTTACAATGAGCAGTTCTTC.

CDR3 sequence: CASSTGLAVTDTQYF. The CDR3, as DNA: TGTGCCAGCAGCACGGGACTAGCGGTCACAGATACGCAGTATTTT. The V gene is TRBV5-5, the J gene TRBJ2-3; 11 nucleotides agree with TRBD2. In germline, CDR1 is SGHKS, CDR2 YYEKEE (reference sequence). This CDR3 has 15 amino acids. J was trimmed by 2 bases and V by 4 bases; bases with no gene match: 3. Together with reference TRBV5-5 and TRBJ2-3, the CDR3 gives the full variable domain: DAGVTQSPTHLIKTRGQQVTLRCSPISGHKSVSWYQQVLGQGPQFIFQYYEKEERGRGNFPDRFSARQFPNYSSELNVNALLLGDSALYLCASSTGLAVTDTQYFGPGTRLTVL.

V is TRBV28 and J is TRBJ2-5; no definite D call. V was pared by 10 bases and J by 1 base, with 13 bases between. The CDR3 consists of 13 residues. In germline, CDR1 is MDHEN, CDR2 SYDVKM. This CDR3 reads CANQTESQETQYF. The DNA of the CDR3 is TGTGCCAACCAAACGGAGAGCCAAGAGACCCAGTACTTC.

This chain's CDR3 is CASKAGTSGMGEQFF. The CDR3 nucleotides read TGTGCCAGCAAAGCAGGGACTAGCGGGATGGGTGAGCAGTTCTTC. V and J are TRBV2 and TRBJ2-1; 13 nucleotides agree with TRBD2. This CDR3 comprises 15 residues. V trimming: 7 bases; J trimming: 9 bases; junction bases outside the gene matches: 9. The V gene's germline CDR1 is SNHLY and CDR2 FYNNEI.

The rearrangement links TRBV19 to TRBJ2-7; D gene uncertain. The germline V and J ends were trimmed by 1 base and 4 bases, with 11 bases remaining between them. The CDR3 runs to 14 residues. The germline CDR1 and CDR2 sequences are LNHDA and SQIVND (reference sequence). CDR3 in amino acids: CASSIVIDGYEQYF. CDR3 bases: TGTGCCAGTAGTATAGTTATCGACGGATACGAGCAGTACTTC.

The genes are TRBV28 and TRBJ1-1, with D perhaps matching TRBD1 (5 bases). Germline V lookup: CDR1 MDHEN, CDR2 SYDVKM. V was cut by 5 bases and J by 1 base, with 14 bases left in between. The CDR3 extends over 15 amino acids. The CDR3 nucleotides are TGTGCCAGCAGTACTTCTGGGCAGGGGAACACTGAAGCTTTCTTT. This sequence encodes CASSTSGQGNTEAFF.

In this sample, this clone turned up a few times. The CDR3 protein is CASSQGFQPQHF. In DNA form, the CDR3 reads TGTGCCAGCTCTCAGGGGTTTCAGCCCCAGCATTTT. The chain is built from TRBV6-1 and TRBJ1-5, with D possibly being TRBD1 (6 bases). Trimming shortened V by 8 bases and J by 6 bases, and 11 bases separated the two germline ends. CDR3 length equals 12 residues. In germline, CDR1 is MNHNS, CDR2 SASEGT.

This chain links TRBV19 with TRBJ2-3, with TRBD2 matching 9 bases. V dropped 4 bases and J dropped 2; count of bases not matched to a gene: 4. The CDR3 is made up of 15 amino acids. Looked up from germline, CDR1 is LNHDA and CDR2 is SQIVND (reference sequence). CDR3 coding DNA: TGTGCCAGTAGTAAGGCGGGAGGGACCACAGATACGCAGTATTTT. It is translated as CASSKAGGTTDTQYF.

The J gene is TRBJ2-7, the V gene TRBV19; TRBD1 or TRBD2 may be the D gene (7 bases each). Per the germline V gene, CDR1 is LNHDA and CDR2 is SQIVND (reference sequence). The V gene lost 7 bases and the J gene lost 3 bases, with 16 bases spanning the gap. This CDR3 contains 14 residues. The CDR3 region has the DNA TGTGCCAGTAAGGGTCAGGGGGGGAACTACGAGCAGTACTTC. Translating it yields CASKGQGGNYEQYF.

V usage is TRBV28 and J usage is TRBJ1-4; TRBD1 aligns across 9 bases. The germline gives CDR1 MDHEN, CDR2 SYDVKM. The length of the CDR3 is 16 residues. Losses at the gene ends were 4 bases for V and 5 bases for J; bases not matched to a gene: 8. The CDR3 nucleotides read TGTGCCAGCAGTTCAGGACAGGGGCGCAGGAATGAAAAACTGTTTTTT. It codes for CASSSGQGRRNEKLFF. Using reference TRBV28 and TRBJ1-4 for the parts outside the CDR3, the full variable domain is DVKVTQSSRYLVKRTGEKVFLECVQDMDHENMFWYRQDPGLGLRLIYFSYDVKMKEKGDIPEGYSVSREKKERFSLILESASTNQTSMYLCASSSGQGRRNEKLFFGSGTQLSVL.